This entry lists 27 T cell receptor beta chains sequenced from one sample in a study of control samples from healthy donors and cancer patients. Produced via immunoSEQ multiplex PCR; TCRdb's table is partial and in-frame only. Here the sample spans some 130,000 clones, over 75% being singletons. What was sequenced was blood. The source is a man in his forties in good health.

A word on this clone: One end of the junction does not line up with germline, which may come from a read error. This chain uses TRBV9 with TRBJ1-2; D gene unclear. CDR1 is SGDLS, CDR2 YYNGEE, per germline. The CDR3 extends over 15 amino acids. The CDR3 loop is CASSVATNPNDGYTF. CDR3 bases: TGTGCCAGCAGCGTAGCTACTAACCCTAACGATGGCTACACCTTC.

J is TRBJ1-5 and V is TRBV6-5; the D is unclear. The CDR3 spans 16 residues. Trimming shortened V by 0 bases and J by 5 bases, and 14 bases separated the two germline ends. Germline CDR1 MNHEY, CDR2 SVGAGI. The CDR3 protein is CASSYSAVKIDQPQHF. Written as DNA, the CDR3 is TGTGCCAGCAGTTACTCCGCCGTGAAGATTGATCAGCCCCAGCATTTT.

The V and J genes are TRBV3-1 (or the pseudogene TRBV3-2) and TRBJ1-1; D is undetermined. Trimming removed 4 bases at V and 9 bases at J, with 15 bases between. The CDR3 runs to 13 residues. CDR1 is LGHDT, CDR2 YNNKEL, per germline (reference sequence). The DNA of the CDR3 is TGTGCCAGCAGCCCTCAGGCCTGGCGCAAAGCTTTCTTT. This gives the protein CASSPQAWRKAFF.

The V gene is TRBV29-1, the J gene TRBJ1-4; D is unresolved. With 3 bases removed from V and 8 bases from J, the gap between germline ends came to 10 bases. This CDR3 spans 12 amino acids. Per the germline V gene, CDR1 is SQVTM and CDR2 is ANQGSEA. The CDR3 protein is CSVDLGGEKLFF. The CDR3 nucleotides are TGCAGCGTTGACCTTGGAGGGGAAAAACTGTTTTTT.

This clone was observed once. The CDR3 nucleotides read TGTGCCAGCTCACCGAGAGGAGGGGCCAAAAACATTCAGTACTTC. Its protein product is CASSPRGGAKNIQYF. The chain carries TRBV18 and TRBJ2-4; possible D gene TRBD2, 6 bases. CDR3 length equals 15 residues. V gave up 3 bases and J gave up 1 base, with 10 bases separating them. CDR1 and CDR2 (germline): KGHSH, LQKENI.

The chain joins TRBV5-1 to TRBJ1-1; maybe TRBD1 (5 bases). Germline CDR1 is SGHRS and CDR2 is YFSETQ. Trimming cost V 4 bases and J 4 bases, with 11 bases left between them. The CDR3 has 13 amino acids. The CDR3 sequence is CASSTWGGTEAFF. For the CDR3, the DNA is TGCGCCAGCAGCACTTGGGGGGGCACTGAAGCTTTCTTT.

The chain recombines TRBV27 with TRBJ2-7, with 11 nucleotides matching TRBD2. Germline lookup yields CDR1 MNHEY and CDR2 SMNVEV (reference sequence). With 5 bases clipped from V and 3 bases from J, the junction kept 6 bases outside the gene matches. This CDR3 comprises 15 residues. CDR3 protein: CASSPLAGGFYEQYF. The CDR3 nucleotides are TGTGCCAGCAGTCCTCTAGCGGGGGGCTTCTACGAGCAGTACTTC.

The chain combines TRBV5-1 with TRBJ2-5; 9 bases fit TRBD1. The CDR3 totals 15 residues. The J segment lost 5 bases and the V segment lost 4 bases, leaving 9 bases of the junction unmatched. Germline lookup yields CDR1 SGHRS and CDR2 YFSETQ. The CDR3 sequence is CASSGWGQGEETQYF. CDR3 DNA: TGCGCCAGCAGCGGGTGGGGACAGGGTGAGGAGACCCAGTACTTC.

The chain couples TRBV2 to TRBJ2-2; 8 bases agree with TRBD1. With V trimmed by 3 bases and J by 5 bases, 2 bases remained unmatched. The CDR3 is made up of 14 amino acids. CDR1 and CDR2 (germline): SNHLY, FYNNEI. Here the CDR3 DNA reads TGTGCCAGCAGTGACAGGGGGCGTACCGGGGAGCTGTTTTTT. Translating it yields CASSDRGRTGELFF.

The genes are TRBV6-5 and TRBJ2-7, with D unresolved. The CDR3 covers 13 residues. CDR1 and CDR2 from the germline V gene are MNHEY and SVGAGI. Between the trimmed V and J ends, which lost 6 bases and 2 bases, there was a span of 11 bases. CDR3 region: CASRAGVTYEQYF. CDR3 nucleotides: TGTGCCAGCAGGGCTGGAGTTACCTACGAGCAGTACTTC.

CDR3 amino acids: CASRPNGTVPREGGELFF. CDR3 DNA: TGTGCAAGTCGCCCTAATGGGACGGTCCCCAGGGAGGGCGGGGAGCTGTTTTTT. This chain joins TRBV12-2 and TRBJ2-2; TRBD2 is taken as the D call from the table, unchecked against the DNA. TRBV12-2 is described as a pseudogene. This CDR3 has 18 amino acids.

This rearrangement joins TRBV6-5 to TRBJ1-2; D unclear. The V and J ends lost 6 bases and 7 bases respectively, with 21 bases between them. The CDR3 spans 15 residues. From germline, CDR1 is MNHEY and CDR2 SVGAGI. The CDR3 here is CASSPSRAYSSGYTF. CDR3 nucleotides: TGTGCCAGCAGCCCATCCCGGGCCTATTCATCTGGCTACACCTTC.

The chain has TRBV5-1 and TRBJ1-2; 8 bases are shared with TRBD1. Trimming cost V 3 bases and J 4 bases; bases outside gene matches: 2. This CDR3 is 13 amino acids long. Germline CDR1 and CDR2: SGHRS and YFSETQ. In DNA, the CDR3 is TGCGCCAGCAGCTCGGACAGGGTCTATGGCTACACCTTC. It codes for CASSSDRVYGYTF. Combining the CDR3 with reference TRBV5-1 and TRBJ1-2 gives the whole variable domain KAGVTQTPRYLIKTRGQQVTLSCSPISGHRSVSWYQQTPGQGLQFLFEYFSETQRNKGNFPGRFSGRQFSNSRSEMNVSTLELGDSALYLCASSSDRVYGYTFGSGTRLTVV.

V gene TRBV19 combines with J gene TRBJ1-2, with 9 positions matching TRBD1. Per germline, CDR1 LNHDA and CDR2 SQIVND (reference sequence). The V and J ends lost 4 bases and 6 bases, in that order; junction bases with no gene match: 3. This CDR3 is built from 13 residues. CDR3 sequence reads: CASSNRGRDGYTF. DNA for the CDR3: TGTGCCAGTAGTAACAGGGGGCGAGATGGCTACACCTTC.

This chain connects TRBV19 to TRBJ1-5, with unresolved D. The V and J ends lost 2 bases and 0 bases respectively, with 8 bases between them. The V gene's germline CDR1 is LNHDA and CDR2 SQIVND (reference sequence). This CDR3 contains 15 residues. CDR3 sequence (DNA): TGTGCCAGTAGTATATACAGAAATAGCAATCAGCCCCAGCATTTT. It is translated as CASSIYRNSNQPQHF.

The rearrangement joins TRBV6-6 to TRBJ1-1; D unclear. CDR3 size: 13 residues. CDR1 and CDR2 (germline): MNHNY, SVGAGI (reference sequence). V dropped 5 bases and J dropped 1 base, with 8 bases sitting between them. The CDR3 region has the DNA TGTGCCAGCAGTCCCGTAAGGAACACTGAAGCTTTCTTT. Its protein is CASSPVRNTEAFF.

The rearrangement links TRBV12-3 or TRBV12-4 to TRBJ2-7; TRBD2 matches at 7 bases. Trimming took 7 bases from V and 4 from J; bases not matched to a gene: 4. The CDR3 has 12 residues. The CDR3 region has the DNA TGTGCCAGCACCCTGGGAGGGTACGAGCAGTACTTC. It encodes CASTLGGYEQYF.

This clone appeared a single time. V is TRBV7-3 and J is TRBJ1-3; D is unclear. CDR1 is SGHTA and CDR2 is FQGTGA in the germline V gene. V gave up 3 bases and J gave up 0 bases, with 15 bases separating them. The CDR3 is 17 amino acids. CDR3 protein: CASSFADPRVSGNTIYF. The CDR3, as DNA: TGTGCCAGCAGCTTTGCCGATCCACGCGTCTCTGGAAACACCATATATTTT.

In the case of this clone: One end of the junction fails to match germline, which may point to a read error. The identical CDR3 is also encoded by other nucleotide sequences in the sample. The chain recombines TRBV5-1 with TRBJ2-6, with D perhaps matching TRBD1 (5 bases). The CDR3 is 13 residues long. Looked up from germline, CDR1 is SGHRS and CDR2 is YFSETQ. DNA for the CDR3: TGCGCCAGCAGCGAGTCTGGGGCCAATGTCCTGACTTTC. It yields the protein CASSESGANVLTF.

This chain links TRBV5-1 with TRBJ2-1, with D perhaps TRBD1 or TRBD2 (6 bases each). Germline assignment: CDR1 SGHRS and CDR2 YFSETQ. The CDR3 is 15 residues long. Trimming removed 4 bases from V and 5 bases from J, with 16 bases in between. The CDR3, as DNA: TGCGCCAGCAGCGGAGGGACAAGGGACCACAATGAGCAGTTCTTC. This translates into CASSGGTRDHNEQFF.

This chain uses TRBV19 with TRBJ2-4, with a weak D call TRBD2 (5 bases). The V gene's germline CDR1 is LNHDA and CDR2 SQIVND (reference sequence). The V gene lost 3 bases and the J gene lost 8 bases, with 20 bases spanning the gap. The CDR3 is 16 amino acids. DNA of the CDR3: TGTGCCAGTAGTATTAGTTCAAGCGGAGGAGACGACATTCAGTACTTC. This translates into CASSISSSGGDDIQYF.

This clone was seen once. The chain's CDR3 is CASSQGQARPSNQPQHF. As DNA, the CDR3 is TGTGCCAGCAGCCAAGGGCAGGCTAGACCCAGCAATCAGCCCCAGCATTTT. The rearrangement uses TRBV3-1 (or the pseudogene TRBV3-2) and TRBJ1-5; D is uncertain. The CDR3 is 17 residues long. In germline, CDR1 is LGHDT, CDR2 YNNKEL (reference sequence). Trimming cost V 1 base and J 1 base, with 14 bases left between them.

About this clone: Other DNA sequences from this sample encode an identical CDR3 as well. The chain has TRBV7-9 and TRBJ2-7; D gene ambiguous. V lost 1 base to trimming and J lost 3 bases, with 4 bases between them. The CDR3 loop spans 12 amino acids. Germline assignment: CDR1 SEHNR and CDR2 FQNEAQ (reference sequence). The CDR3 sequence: CASSLGSYEQYF. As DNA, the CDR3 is TGTGCCAGCAGCTTAGGCAGCTACGAGCAGTACTTC. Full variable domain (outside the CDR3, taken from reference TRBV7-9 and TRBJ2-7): DTGVSQNPRHKITKRGQNVTFRCDPISEHNRLYWYRQTLGQGPEFLTYFQNEAQLEKSRLLSDRFSAERPKGSFSTLEIQRTEQGDSAMYLCASSLGSYEQYFGPGTRLTVT.

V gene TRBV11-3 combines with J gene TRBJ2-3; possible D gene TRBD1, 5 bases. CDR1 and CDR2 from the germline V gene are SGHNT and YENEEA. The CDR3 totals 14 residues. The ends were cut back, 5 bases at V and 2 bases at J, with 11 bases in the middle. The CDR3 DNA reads TGTGCCAGCAGCCAGGGTGGGTCCACAGATACGCAGTATTTT. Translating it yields CASSQGGSTDTQYF.

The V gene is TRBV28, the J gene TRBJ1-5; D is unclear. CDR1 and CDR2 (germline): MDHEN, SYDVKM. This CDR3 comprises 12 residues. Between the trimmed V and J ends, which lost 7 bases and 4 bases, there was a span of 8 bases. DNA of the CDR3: TGTGCCAGCACCTGGACTAATCAGCCCCAGCATTTT. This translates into CASTWTNQPQHF.

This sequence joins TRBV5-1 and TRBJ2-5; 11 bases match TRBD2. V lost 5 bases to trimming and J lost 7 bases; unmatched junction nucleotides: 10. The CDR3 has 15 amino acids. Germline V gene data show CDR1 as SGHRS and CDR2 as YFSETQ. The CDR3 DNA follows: TGCGCCAGCAGTGCTGGTAGCGGGGGGGCGTGGACCCAGTACTTC. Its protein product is CASSAGSGGAWTQYF.

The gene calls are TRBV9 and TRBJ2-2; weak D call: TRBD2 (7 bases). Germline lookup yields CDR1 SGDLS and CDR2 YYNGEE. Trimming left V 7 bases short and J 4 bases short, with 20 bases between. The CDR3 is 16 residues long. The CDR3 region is CASRGLGGGPTGELFF. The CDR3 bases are TGTGCCAGCCGCGGTTTAGGGGGGGGGCCCACCGGGGAGCTGTTTTTT.